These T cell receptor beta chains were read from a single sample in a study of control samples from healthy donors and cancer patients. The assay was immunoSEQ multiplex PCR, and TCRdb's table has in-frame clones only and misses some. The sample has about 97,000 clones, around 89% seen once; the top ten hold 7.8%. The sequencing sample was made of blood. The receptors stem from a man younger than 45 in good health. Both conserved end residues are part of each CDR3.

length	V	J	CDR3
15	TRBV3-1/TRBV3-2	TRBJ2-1	CASSQLGAVYNEQFF
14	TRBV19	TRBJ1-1	CASSARQGNTEAFF
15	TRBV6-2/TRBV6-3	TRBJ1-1	CASSYSPGSGTEAFF
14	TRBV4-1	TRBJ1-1	CASSQARGRTEAFF
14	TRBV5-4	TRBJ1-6	CASSFDRGVSPLHF
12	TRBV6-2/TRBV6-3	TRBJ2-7	CASSYSLGEQYF
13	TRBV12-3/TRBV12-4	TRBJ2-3	CASSRQSTDTQYF
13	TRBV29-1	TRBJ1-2	CSVEQIQGIGYTF
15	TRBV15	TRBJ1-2	CATSRVRLSNYGYTF
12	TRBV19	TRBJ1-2	CATDRGGVGYTF
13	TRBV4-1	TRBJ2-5	CASSQGVQETQYF
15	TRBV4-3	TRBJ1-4	CASSQDVQTNEKLFF
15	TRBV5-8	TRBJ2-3	CASSLISGTTDTQYF
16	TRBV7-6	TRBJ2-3	CASSLEGTGTPDTQYF
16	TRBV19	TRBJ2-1	CASSIARGQRVVEQFF
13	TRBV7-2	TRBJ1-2	CASSARGGYGYTF
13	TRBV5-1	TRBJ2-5	CASSYKGGETQYF
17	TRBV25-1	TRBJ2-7	CASSEALGQENPYEQYF
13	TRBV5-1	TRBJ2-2	CASSRGGGGELFF
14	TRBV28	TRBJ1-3	CASSPGGPGNTIYF
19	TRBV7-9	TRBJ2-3	CASSSERGWIRGNPDTQYF
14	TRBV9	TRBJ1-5	CASSVEGGSQPQHF
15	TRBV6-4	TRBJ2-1	CASSEESGGYNEQFF
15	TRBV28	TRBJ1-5	CASSLLGQRTQPQHF
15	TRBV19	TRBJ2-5	CASSKTTGTRETQYF
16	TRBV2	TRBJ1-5	CASSEPAGTGAQPQHF
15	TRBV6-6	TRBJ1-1	CASSPPGPKDTEAFF
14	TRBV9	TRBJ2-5	CASSVGGGAETQYF
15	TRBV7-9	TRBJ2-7	CASSSGQGIFYEQYF
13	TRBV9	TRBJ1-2	CASSLMDSYGYTF
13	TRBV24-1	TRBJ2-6	CATAATGANVLTF
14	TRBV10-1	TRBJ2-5	CASSPSGSGETQYF
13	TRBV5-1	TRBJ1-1	CASSPSGGLGAFF